The rows below give T cell receptor beta chains drawn from one sample of a study of shared clonotypes between healthy human individuals. The repertoire was sequenced with immunoSEQ multiplex PCR; TCRdb's copy has only in-frame clones and lacks some. This table holds 400,000 to 550,000 clones, 79% found once. The sample comprised PBMCs. Receptors were obtained from a woman between 40 and 50 years old in good health. Some clones in this sample may be carry-over from other donors' samples. CDR3s include the opening cysteine and the closing phenylalanine or tryptophan. D genes are given only for firm matches. Size is omitted from some rows. Given values are once, few, many or a class for expanded clones.

D gene: TRBD1; V gene: TRBV18; J gene: TRBJ1-5; clone size: -; CDR3 DNA: TGTGCCAGCTCACCTTCCGGACAGGGTAATCAGCCCCAGCATTTT; CDR3 protein: CASSPSGQGNQPQHF
D gene: -; V gene: TRBV15; J gene: TRBJ1-2; clone size: -; CDR3 DNA: TGTGCCACCAGCAGAGAGCGGACAGAATATGGCTACACCTTC; CDR3 protein: CATSRERTEYGYTF
D gene: -; V gene: TRBV11-1; J gene: TRBJ2-7; clone size: -; CDR3 DNA: TGTGCCAGCAGCTCGGATACCTACGAGCAGTACTTC; CDR3 protein: CASSSDTYEQYF
D gene: -; V gene: TRBV28; J gene: TRBJ2-1; clone size: -; CDR3 DNA: TGTGCCAGCAGTTTATTAGGGGGTAGGGACAATGAGCAGTTCTTC; CDR3 protein: CASSLLGGRDNEQFF
D gene: TRBD1; V gene: TRBV30; J gene: TRBJ2-1; clone size: -; CDR3 DNA: TGTGCCTGGAGGGACAGGGACAATGAGCAGTTCTTC; CDR3 protein: CAWRDRDNEQFF
D gene: TRBD1; V gene: TRBV28; J gene: TRBJ2-2; clone size: -; CDR3 DNA: TGTGCCAGCAGTTTGGGACAGGGGTGGACCGGGGAGCTGTTTTTT; CDR3 protein: CASSLGQGWTGELFF
D gene: -; V gene: TRBV11-2; J gene: TRBJ1-1; clone size: -; CDR3 DNA: TGTGCCAGCAGCCCTAACCGAGGGCGGTGGATGAACACTGAAGCTTTCTTT; CDR3 protein: CASSPNRGRWMNTEAFF
D gene: -; V gene: TRBV6-1; J gene: TRBJ2-7; clone size: -; CDR3 DNA: TGTGCCAGCAAGGATACAGGGACCTACGAGCAGTACTTC; CDR3 protein: CASKDTGTYEQYF
D gene: -; V gene: TRBV12-5; J gene: TRBJ2-5; clone size: few; CDR3 DNA: TGTGCTAGTGGGGTTGGAGAGACCCAGTACTTC; CDR3 protein: CASGVGETQYF
D gene: TRBD1; V gene: TRBV6-1; J gene: TRBJ1-5; clone size: few; CDR3 DNA: TGTGCCAGCAGTGTAGACAGGGGTTCCGTTTTATATAGCAATCAGCCCCAGCATTTT; CDR3 protein: CASSVDRGSVLYSNQPQHF
D gene: TRBD1; V gene: TRBV19; J gene: TRBJ2-1; clone size: -; CDR3 DNA: TGTGCCAGTAGTATACGCGGACAGGGCGTGAATGAGCAGTTCTTC; CDR3 protein: CASSIRGQGVNEQFF
D gene: -; V gene: TRBV7-2; J gene: TRBJ2-1; clone size: -; CDR3 DNA: TGTGCCAGCAGCTTACAGTTGGGAAACCCCCAGTTCTTC; CDR3 protein: CASSLQLGNPQFF
D gene: -; V gene: TRBV11-2; J gene: TRBJ2-5; clone size: many; CDR3 DNA: TGTGCCAGCAGCTTAGTACGCCACGAGGGACCGCAGACCCGAGAGACCCAGTACTTC; CDR3 protein: CASSLVRHEGPQTRETQYF
D gene: -; V gene: TRBV7-3; J gene: TRBJ2-5; clone size: -; CDR3 DNA: TGTGCCAGCAGCTCCTACACTCAAGAGACCCAGTACTTC; CDR3 protein: CASSSYTQETQYF
D gene: TRBD1; V gene: TRBV25-1; J gene: TRBJ1-1; clone size: once; CDR3 DNA: TGTGCCAGCAGTGATGACCGGACAGGGGGTACTGAAGCTTTCTTT; CDR3 protein: CASSDDRTGGTEAFF
D gene: -; V gene: TRBV7-9; J gene: TRBJ2-3; clone size: -; CDR3 DNA: TGTGCCAGCACCTTGGGCGGGATCAATGATACGCAGTATTTT; CDR3 protein: CASTLGGINDTQYF
D gene: TRBD2; V gene: TRBV10-3; J gene: TRBJ2-3; clone size: -; CDR3 DNA: TGTGCCATCAGTCTAGCGGGGAGCACAGATACGCAGTATTTT; CDR3 protein: CAISLAGSTDTQYF
D gene: -; V gene: TRBV9; J gene: TRBJ2-3; clone size: -; CDR3 DNA: TGTGCCAGCAGCGTAGCCCCTCGGACCACAGATACGCAGTATTTT; CDR3 protein: CASSVAPRTTDTQYF
D gene: -; V gene: TRBV28; J gene: TRBJ2-5; clone size: -; CDR3 DNA: TGTGCCAGCAGTTTACCGCAGGGTGAGGAGACCCAGTACTTC; CDR3 protein: CASSLPQGEETQYF
D gene: TRBD2; V gene: TRBV7-7; J gene: TRBJ2-7; clone size: -; CDR3 DNA: TGTGCTAGCAGCCCTCTAGCGGGAGATCGGTACGAGCAGTACTTC; CDR3 protein: CASSPLAGDRYEQYF
D gene: TRBD1; V gene: TRBV19; J gene: TRBJ1-5; clone size: -; CDR3 DNA: TGTGCCAGTAGACGACAGGGGGCGAATCAGCCCCAGCATTTT; CDR3 protein: CASRRQGANQPQHF
D gene: TRBD1; V gene: TRBV29-1; J gene: TRBJ1-4; clone size: -; CDR3 DNA: TGCAGCGCCACCTTCCCGGACAGGGGCGGTGAAAAACTGTTTTTT; CDR3 protein: CSATFPDRGGEKLFF
D gene: -; V gene: TRBV11-1; J gene: TRBJ2-2; clone size: -; CDR3 DNA: TGTGCCAGCAGCTTAGGTGGGGGCGCAGACACCGGGGAGCTGTTTTTT; CDR3 protein: CASSLGGGADTGELFF
D gene: -; V gene: TRBV19; J gene: TRBJ2-6; clone size: -; CDR3 DNA: TGTGCCAGTAGTTCAGTCAGGGGTTTGAGCTCTGGGGCCAACGTCCTGACTTTC; CDR3 protein: CASSSVRGLSSGANVLTF
D gene: -; V gene: TRBV9; J gene: TRBJ2-1; clone size: -; CDR3 DNA: TGTGCCAGCAGGCCGTCTGGGGACAATGAGCAGTTCTTC; CDR3 protein: CASRPSGDNEQFF
D gene: -; V gene: TRBV9; J gene: TRBJ1-1; clone size: once; CDR3 DNA: TGTGCCAGCAGCGTAGGGGCCAGCCTAGAAACTGAAGCTTTCTTT; CDR3 protein: CASSVGASLETEAFF
D gene: -; V gene: TRBV27; J gene: TRBJ2-1; clone size: once; CDR3 DNA: TGTGCCAGCAGTTCCAGCGAGGTCTACAATGAGCAGTTCTTC; CDR3 protein: CASSSSEVYNEQFF
D gene: -; V gene: TRBV7-3; J gene: TRBJ2-3; clone size: -; CDR3 DNA: TGTGCCAGCAGCGCCACGGGGCCGACGGATACGCAGTATTTT; CDR3 protein: CASSATGPTDTQYF
D gene: -; V gene: TRBV5-1; J gene: TRBJ2-7; clone size: -; CDR3 DNA: TGCGCCAGCAGCTTGTCCCCTGGGCCCTACGAGCAGTACTTC; CDR3 protein: CASSLSPGPYEQYF
D gene: -; V gene: TRBV13; J gene: TRBJ2-2; clone size: once; CDR3 DNA: TGTGCCAGCAGCCCCCAGGGGGGGGGCCTGTTTTTT; CDR3 protein: CASSPQGGGLFF
D gene: -; V gene: TRBV7-3; J gene: TRBJ1-5; clone size: -; CDR3 DNA: TGTGCCAGCAGCTTAATGGCGGGTCAGCCCCAGCATTTT; CDR3 protein: CASSLMAGQPQHF
D gene: TRBD1; V gene: TRBV11-2; J gene: TRBJ1-4; clone size: -; CDR3 DNA: TGTGCCAGCAGCTTAGTAACAGGGGGCCCCGAAAAACTGTTTTTT; CDR3 protein: CASSLVTGGPEKLFF
D gene: -; V gene: TRBV5-1; J gene: TRBJ1-1; clone size: -; CDR3 DNA: TGCGCCAGCAGCTTGGACGGGGGCACGGGCACTGAAGCTTTCTTT; CDR3 protein: CASSLDGGTGTEAFF
D gene: TRBD1; V gene: TRBV7-9; J gene: TRBJ2-7; clone size: -; CDR3 DNA: TGTGCCAGCAGCTACCCGGGACAGGCGAACTACGAGCAGTACTTC; CDR3 protein: CASSYPGQANYEQYF
D gene: -; V gene: TRBV12-5; J gene: TRBJ2-3; clone size: -; CDR3 DNA: TGTGCTAGTGGTTTGGGACAGCCCGGGGATACGCAGTATTTT; CDR3 protein: CASGLGQPGDTQYF
D gene: -; V gene: TRBV28; J gene: TRBJ2-3; clone size: -; CDR3 DNA: TGTGCCAGCAGCGACCCCAGCACAGATACGCAGTATTTT; CDR3 protein: CASSDPSTDTQYF
D gene: -; V gene: TRBV4-1; J gene: TRBJ2-7; clone size: -; CDR3 DNA: TGCGCCAGCAGCCAAGTTCCGGGGGGCGGGAGTTCTTACGAGCAGTACTTC; CDR3 protein: CASSQVPGGGSSYEQYF
D gene: -; V gene: TRBV6-5; J gene: TRBJ2-7; clone size: -; CDR3 DNA: TGTGCCAGCAGCCCCGGTGCCGGGACTGTCGAGCAGTACTTC; CDR3 protein: CASSPGAGTVEQYF
D gene: -; V gene: TRBV4-2; J gene: TRBJ2-7; clone size: once; CDR3 DNA: TGTGCCAGCAGCCAAGTGTCGGGTTCCTACGAGCAGTACTTC; CDR3 protein: CASSQVSGSYEQYF
D gene: -; V gene: TRBV5-4; J gene: TRBJ2-5; clone size: -; CDR3 DNA: TGTGCCAGCAGATTAGGACAGGGAGGGGGAGAGACCCAGTACTTC; CDR3 protein: CASRLGQGGGETQYF
D gene: -; V gene: TRBV18; J gene: TRBJ2-3; clone size: once; CDR3 DNA: TGTGCCAGCTCACCAGGGGGGACGGCTAGCACAGATACGCAGTATTTT; CDR3 protein: CASSPGGTASTDTQYF
D gene: -; V gene: TRBV10-3; J gene: TRBJ2-5; clone size: once; CDR3 DNA: TGTGCCATCAGTGAGACCGGGCCAGGGGAGACCCAGTACTTC; CDR3 protein: CAISETGPGETQYF
D gene: -; V gene: TRBV4-1; J gene: TRBJ2-5; clone size: -; CDR3 DNA: TGCGCCAGCAGCCAAGGGACCATCCGGACAGCCAACCAAGAGACCCAGTACTTC; CDR3 protein: CASSQGTIRTANQETQYF
D gene: -; V gene: TRBV18; J gene: TRBJ2-7; clone size: -; CDR3 DNA: TGTGCCAGCTCACCACCCGGCAGGGGTACCTACGAGCAGTACTTC; CDR3 protein: CASSPPGRGTYEQYF
D gene: TRBD1; V gene: TRBV11-3; J gene: TRBJ1-1; clone size: -; CDR3 DNA: TGTGCCAGCAGCTTGCTCCCAGGGGGGGGCACTGAAGCTTTCTTT; CDR3 protein: CASSLLPGGGTEAFF
D gene: TRBD2; V gene: TRBV10-1; J gene: TRBJ2-3; clone size: -; CDR3 DNA: TGCGCCAGCAGTGAGACTAGCGGAGGCACAGATACGCAGTATTTT; CDR3 protein: CASSETSGGTDTQYF
D gene: -; V gene: TRBV6-4; J gene: TRBJ2-2; clone size: -; CDR3 DNA: TGTGCCAGCAGTGACAGGGCGAGCGGGGAGCTGTTTTTT; CDR3 protein: CASSDRASGELFF
D gene: -; V gene: TRBV29-1; J gene: TRBJ2-3; clone size: -; CDR3 DNA: TGCAGCGTTGGCCTGACGGGGACAGATACGCAGTATTTT; CDR3 protein: CSVGLTGTDTQYF
D gene: -; V gene: TRBV5-4; J gene: TRBJ2-4; clone size: -; CDR3 DNA: TGTGCCAGCAGCTACGGAGGATCCAAAAACATTCAGTACTTC; CDR3 protein: CASSYGGSKNIQYF
D gene: -; V gene: TRBV7-2; J gene: TRBJ2-7; clone size: -; CDR3 DNA: TGTGCCAGCAGCTTAGGGTGGGGGGTCTACGAGCAGTACTTC; CDR3 protein: CASSLGWGVYEQYF
D gene: TRBD2; V gene: TRBV2; J gene: TRBJ2-1; clone size: -; CDR3 DNA: TGTGCCAGCAGTGAGCGAAGCGGGAGGGTTCAGTTCTTC; CDR3 protein: CASSERSGRVQFF
D gene: -; V gene: TRBV7-2; J gene: TRBJ2-1; clone size: -; CDR3 DNA: TGTGCCAGCAGCCGTACCCTAAGCAATGAGCAGTTCTTC; CDR3 protein: CASSRTLSNEQFF